The present T cell receptor beta chain was sequenced within a study of quantifying T cell responses using KT2 cells (dated by TCRdb to between 2016 and 2019). Broadly, across the study: RNA was DNase-treated and reverse transcribed with TCR alpha and beta constant-region primers, mostly using SuperScript III. Under optimum conditions, the T4 ligation step was estimated to exceed 9% efficiency. PCR2 was run as a SYBR Green qPCR and stopped at a predetermined fluorescence threshold to avoid over-amplification.

On this clonotype: Its antigen is currently not known. Base qualities were left out, and no much larger clone turns up one base away.

Study-level results and caveats: KT2 sequences were detected down to the lowest spike-in tested, which was about one KT2 cell per 100,000 PBMC. Detection of KT2 sequences showed saturation at very high KT2 spike-in numbers. No side-by-side comparison of the pipeline with other TCR sequencing techniques was included in the study. A linear scaling of KT2 alpha and beta sequence counts with input KT2 cell number was observed over several orders of magnitude.

Libraries came from UMI-ligation and nested PCR. T4 RNA ligase 1 was used to ligate a single-stranded oligonucleotide containing the Illumina SP2 sequence and a UMI to the 3' end of the cDNA. PCR1 consisted of 4 cycles (98 degrees C 15 s, 69 degrees C 30 s, 72 degrees C 40 s), and for the beta primer an equimolar mix of RC1.1 and RC1.2 was used to cover TRBC1 and TRBC2. Starting at PCR2, TCR alpha and beta chains were handled separately, and sample indices and Illumina adaptors were added. The UMI was composed of 12 random nucleotides, arranged as two hexamers separated by a spacer, and was positioned after an 8-base spacer. Sequencing was done on an Illumina MiSeq using v2 2x251 paired-end chemistry, usually with about a dozen samples per run. To boost diversity, each sequencing library was supplemented with PhiX DNA at roughly 5-7.5%. The paper's processing steps were these. bcl2fastq converted raw reads to FASTQ, and Demultiplexor demultiplexed the reads by dual indices. Decombinator assigned V and J genes by tag matching, allowing a single base-pair mismatch. UMIs were used by Collapsinator to correct both sequencing errors and frequency errors caused by PCR heterogeneity. CDR3Translator converted Decombinator identifiers to nucleotide sequence, translated to amino acids, and extracted CDR3 using C- and N-terminal motifs. Each distinct KT2 TCR was counted as one cluster of KT2 sequences that shared a single unique molecular identifier. TCRdb handled the public reads itself, with Q25 trimming in fastp and clone calling in MiXCR, and kept productive beta chains. Entries are consolidated by CDR3 protein sequence, retaining the most common genes and DNA. The V and J calls were not made by the authors but by TCRdb's processing. This sample comprises roughly 50,000 distinct CDR3 sequences, around an eighth of them detected only once. The top ten clonotypes cover around 9.9% of the sample.

V is trimmed back by 0 bases and J by 4 bases, and the junction contains 3 bases that no gene match accounts for. Its CDR3 holds 15 amino acids, cysteine through phenylalanine. Only CDR3 DNA remains: 45 bases, in frame from the first base. Reading the germline V gene gives CDR1 LGHNA and CDR2 YSLEER. Known numbers of KT2, a T cell clone whose TCR had been sequenced previously, were spiked into unfractionated PBMC to test the sensitivity and accuracy of the pipeline. A range of KT2-to-PBMC ratios was produced by mixing KT2 cells with a fixed number of PBMC. The rearrangement combines TRBV4-3 with TRBJ2-1, and 7 junction bases match TRBD1. The sample taken for sequencing was PBMCs spiked with cells of the T cell clone KT2. This TCR came from a human donor. The DNA sequence is TGCGCCAGCAGCCAAGATGACAGGGAGTACAATGAGCAGTTCTTC. Its coded protein is CASSQDDREYNEQFF.